The source of this T cell receptor (beta chain) is a study of OX40 agonist ivuxolimab in advanced cancers. Study background: As their treatment, patients were administered ivuxolimab, an agonistic anti-OX40 (CD134) antibody.

The method was immunoSEQ multiplex PCR; TCRdb's version includes in-frame clones alone and lacks a portion of them. The top ten hold 15% of the sample, which has about 45,000 clones, 75% to 90% seen once. The V and J ends lost 6 bases and 4 bases, in that order; junction bases with no gene match: 7. The germline CDR1 and CDR2 sequences are ENHRY and SYGVKD. The CDR3 is 15 residues long. This clone was seen only once. Its antigen is not known. Study-level findings and limits: More expanded clones were found, on average, in CD8+ than in CD4+ T cells. Individuals who were partial responders at 0.1-3.0 mg/kg had clonal expansion that ranked among the lowest.

The source of this sequence is an adult with an advanced solid tumor such as melanoma, head and neck, liver or kidney cancer. V and J are TRBV10-3 and TRBJ2-5, with TRBD2 identical over 11 bases. Sequencing used CD4+ or CD8+ T cells sorted from blood, obtained in a trial of the OX40 agonist ivuxolimab. CDR3 protein: CAIRTLAGGPETQYF. CDR3 bases: TGTGCCATCAGAACCCTAGCGGGGGGACCAGAGACCCAGTACTTC.